This T cell receptor (beta chain) was found in a study of control samples from healthy donors and cancer patients. The CDR3 contains 12 residues. Germline CDR1 MNHNY, CDR2 SVGAGI (reference sequence). V gave up 0 bases and J gave up 6 bases, with 4 bases separating them. Sequencing used immunoSEQ multiplex PCR; TCRdb keeps in-frame clones, though not all of them. The data contain some 100,000 clones, around nine tenths of them singletons. This sequence originates from a woman in her fifties or sixties in good health. The material sequenced was blood. The chain carries TRBV6-6 and TRBJ2-3; no clear D. The CDR3 nucleotides are TGTGCCAGCAGTTACTCGGGGGATACGCAGTATTTT. Its protein is CASSYSGDTQYF.